This T cell receptor beta chain was retrieved from a study of blood T cell repertoires in COVID-19. Overall study: Acute and convalescent COVID-19 samples came from the United States, Italy and Spain. The cDNA or gDNA used as material had been derived from T cells, B-cell-depleted T cells, or PBMCs.

Per the original methods: Amplification of reference gene primers was used by the study to estimate nucleated cell counts. The table came from immunoSEQ multiplex PCR; TCRdb's copy has only in-frame clones and leaves some out. Clonal size and the V and J genes are those of that table, whereas D and trimming came from the DNA. This sample has roughly 150,000 clones, with more than 80% found just once. The V and J ends lost 0 bases and 0 bases respectively, with 10 bases between them. This CDR3 is built from 15 residues. Germline V gives CDR1 SGHRS, CDR2 YFSETQ. The TCR sequence derives from a woman aged 60-75 years with active COVID-19. What was sequenced was peripheral blood. The gene calls are TRBV5-1 and TRBJ2-7; D is perhaps TRBD1 (6 bases). Here the CDR3 reads CASSLVDSISYEQYF. The CDR3 bases are TGCGCCAGCAGCTTGGTGGACAGCATCTCCTACGAGCAGTACTTC. Drawing the rest from reference TRBV5-1 and TRBJ2-7, the complete variable domain is KAGVTQTPRYLIKTRGQQVTLSCSPISGHRSVSWYQQTPGQGLQFLFEYFSETQRNKGNFPGRFSGRQFSNSRSEMNVSTLELGDSALYLCASSLVDSISYEQYFGPGTRLTVT.